These 9 T cell receptor beta chains were all obtained from the same sample, sequenced in a study of Graves' ophthalmopathy and Graves' hyperthyroidism. The TCR beta CDR3 regions underwent amplification from RNA transcripts. RT-PCR with HTBI primers came first, then second-round multiplex PCR. TCRdb redid the calling of the multiplex PCR reads with MiXCR, one entry per CDR3 protein. The profile shows 1 million to 1.3 million distinct CDR3 sequences, 35% to 40% of them singletons. Sequenced material: peripheral blood or thyroid tissue (not recorded which). These receptors were obtained from an adult man with Graves' hyperthyroidism.

The CDR3 bases are TGTGCCACCAGCAGTTCCCCGGGACAGGCGAGGTCCTACGAGCAGTACTTC. Its protein is CATSSSPGQARSYEQYF. J is TRBJ2-7 and V is TRBV15, with 8 bases aligning to TRBD1. J lost 1 base, V lost 3 bases, and 11 bases had no gene match. Looked up from germline, CDR1 is LNHNV and CDR2 is YYDKDF (reference sequence). The CDR3 length is 17 residues.

This rearrangement joins TRBV14 to TRBJ1-2, with D tentatively TRBD1 (6 bases). CDR1 and CDR2 from the germline V gene are SGHDN and FVKESK. V lost 1 base and J 7 bases, leaving 10 bases between the germline ends. The CDR3 covers 13 residues. The CDR3 DNA is TGTGCCAGCAGCCAAGCGGCAGGGGTTGGCTACACCTTC. Protein: CASSQAAGVGYTF.

On this clonotype itself: At one end, the junction sequence differs from germline, possibly due to a read error. This rearrangement joins TRBV7-8 to TRBJ2-6; D gene ambiguous. The CDR3 has 17 residues. The germline V gene has CDR1 SGHVS and CDR2 FQNEAQ. The CDR3 sequence is CASSQGLRVSGANVLTF. CDR3 nucleotide sequence: TGCGCCAGCAGCCAAGGATTACGGGTCTCTGGGGCCAACGTCCTGACTTTC.

Note on this clonotype: The limits of the CDR3 on the DNA are not certain, so only TCRdb's listed CDR3 is given. V is TRBV7-6 and J is TRBJ2-7; the tabulated D call, TRBD1, remains unverified against the DNA. Germline loops: CDR1 SGHVS, CDR2 FNYEAQ. The CDR3 region is 22 residues in length, termini included. This CDR3 reads CASSIYLCSVEVAGPGSYEQYF.

CDR3 sequence reads: CASSLSYPGTGATNEKLFF. The CDR3, as DNA: TGTGCCAGCAGCTTATCGTACCCCGGGACAGGCGCAACTAATGAAAAACTGTTTTTT. J is TRBJ1-4 and V is TRBV7-9, with 8 bases identical to TRBD1. The CDR3 loop spans 19 amino acids. V was clipped by 2 bases and J by 0 bases; unmatched bases: 11. Per the germline V gene, CDR1 is SEHNR and CDR2 is FQNEAQ (reference sequence). The full variable domain, completed using reference TRBV7-9 and TRBJ1-4, is DTGVSQNPRHKITKRGQNVTFRCDPISEHNRLYWYRQTLGQGPEFLTYFQNEAQLEKSRLLSDRFSAERPKGSFSTLEIQRTEQGDSAMYLCASSLSYPGTGATNEKLFFGSGTQLSVL.

This chain joins TRBV7-6 and TRBJ1-1; 8 bases map to TRBD1. The germline V gene encodes CDR1 SGHVS and CDR2 FNYEAQ. The CDR3 loop spans 15 amino acids. Trimming removed 5 bases from V and 3 bases from J; junction bases left unmatched: 8. The CDR3 DNA reads TGTGCCAGCAGCCAAACCTTACAGGGGGACACTGAAGCTTTCTTT. It encodes CASSQTLQGDTEAFF.

Comments on this clonotype: This could be a read error, since a much larger clone is one nucleotide away. J is TRBJ1-1 and V is TRBV19, with D hard to call. The CDR3 extends over 16 amino acids. Deletions cut 5 bases from V and 2 bases from J, with 18 bases between. CDR1 LNHDA and CDR2 SQIVND come from the germline V gene (reference sequence). The CDR3 spells CASSVDRKGGNTEAFF. Written as DNA, the CDR3 is TGTGCCAGTAGTGTGGATCGGAAGGGAGGAAACACTGAAGCTTTCTTT.

The chain is built from TRBV6-6 and TRBJ1-5; TRBD1 aligns across 9 bases. The V segment lost 2 bases and the J segment 6 bases; nucleotides outside the gene matches: 8. Germline values: CDR1 MNHNY, CDR2 SVGAGI (reference sequence). The CDR3 totals 16 residues. In DNA form, the CDR3 reads TGTGCCAGCAGTTACGATCGGGACAGGGTTGTTCAGCCCCAGCATTTT. Translating it yields CASSYDRDRVVQPQHF.

This clonotype has more than one count but fewer than ten. The V and J genes are TRBV30 and TRBJ1-2; a possible D gene is TRBD1 (6 bases). V lost 0 bases and J lost 3, with 14 bases in between. CDR1 and CDR2 (germline): GTSNPN, SVGIG (reference sequence). The CDR3 spans 15 residues. The CDR3 bases are TGTGCCTGGAGTGTTGGCGGGGGCACGGACTATGGCTACACCTTC. Amino acid sequence: CAWSVGGGTDYGYTF.